Below are 14 T cell receptor beta chains sequenced from a single sample in a study of a mutant IDH1 vaccine in newly diagnosed glioma. This sample's time point: week 23, last vaccination. Vaccination used 300 ug of mutant IDH1 20-mer peptide per dose, with topical imiquimod. Sequencing was performed with immunoSEQ multiplex PCR; in TCRdb, only in-frame clones are kept and a portion is missing. The sample yields approximately 41,000 clones, about four fifths seen once. No antigen is known for these receptors. Sequenced material: PBMCs, taken from a glioma patient whose treatment included an IDH1 peptide vaccine. The origin of the receptors is a man in his forties with glioma.

This chain joins TRBV13 and TRBJ2-2; D gene ambiguous. Trimming removed 0 bases from V and 5 bases from J, with 10 bases in between. Germline CDR1 is PRHDT and CDR2 is FYEKMQ (reference sequence). This CDR3 contains 15 residues. This chain's CDR3 is CASSLGLRETGELFF. DNA for the CDR3: TGTGCCAGCAGCTTAGGCCTAAGGGAAACCGGGGAGCTGTTTTTT.

This chain joins TRBV7-9 and TRBJ2-3; weak D call: TRBD2 (6 bases). CDR3 length: 15 residues. Germline CDR1 reads SEHNR; CDR2 reads FQNEAQ (reference sequence). The V gene lost 2 bases and the J gene lost 6 bases, with 15 bases spanning the gap. The CDR3 sequence: CASSLLRGTADTQYF. CDR3 sequence (DNA): TGTGCCAGCAGCTTATTACGGGGGACTGCGGATACGCAGTATTTT.

The chain uses TRBV18 and TRBJ2-7; no clear D. Trimming cost V 1 base and J 0 bases, with 10 bases left between them. This CDR3 is 15 amino acids long. Per the germline V gene, CDR1 is KGHSH and CDR2 is LQKENI. DNA for the CDR3: TGTGCCAGCTCACCACAGGTTGTCAGCTCCTACGAGCAGTACTTC. Translating it yields CASSPQVVSSYEQYF.

The chain links TRBV7-8 to TRBJ1-1, with D possibly TRBD1 on 5 matching bases. The CDR3 length is 17 residues. V dropped 5 bases and J dropped 1 base, with 20 bases sitting between them. Germline-derived CDR1 and CDR2 are SGHVS and FQNEAQ. The CDR3 protein is CASSVKHMGQANTEAFF. CDR3 bases: TGTGCCAGCAGCGTAAAGCATATGGGGCAGGCGAACACTGAAGCTTTCTTT.

The chain combines TRBV9 with TRBJ1-5; weak D call: TRBD1 (6 bases). CDR3 length: 15 amino acids. V lost 4 bases and J lost 5, with 16 bases in between. Germline-derived CDR1 and CDR2 are SGDLS and YYNGEE. The CDR3 sequence is CASSPSGGRHQPQHF. In DNA, the CDR3 is TGTGCCAGCAGCCCCTCCGGGGGCAGGCATCAGCCCCAGCATTTT.

This clone came up a few times. V usage is TRBV7-2 and J usage is TRBJ2-6; perhaps TRBD1 as D (5 bases). The CDR3 runs to 14 residues. Germline loops: CDR1 SGHTA, CDR2 FQGNSA. Trimming removed 4 bases at V and 4 bases at J, with 8 bases between. CDR3 nucleotide sequence: TGTGCCAGCAGCTCAGGGTTGGGGGCCAACGTCCTGACTTTC. Translating it yields CASSSGLGANVLTF.

This chain joins TRBV5-1 and TRBJ2-3; 11 bases agree with TRBD1. Germline assignment: CDR1 SGHRS and CDR2 YFSETQ. J gave up 1 base and V 3 bases, and 1 base lay outside the gene matches. The CDR3 totals 15 residues. CDR3 protein: CASSSGQGGTDTQYF. CDR3 nucleotides: TGCGCCAGCAGCTCGGGACAGGGGGGCACAGATACGCAGTATTTT.

The rearrangement joins TRBV20-1 to TRBJ2-1, with D unclear. Germline V gene data show CDR1 as DFQATT and CDR2 as SNEGSKA (reference sequence). The CDR3 is 10 residues long. With 7 bases removed from V and 8 bases from J, the gap between germline ends came to 9 bases. The CDR3: CSVEGDEQFF. The CDR3 nucleotides read TGCAGTGTCGAAGGCGATGAGCAGTTCTTC.

The chain has TRBV27 and TRBJ2-4, with 7 bases matching TRBD2. Per germline, CDR1 MNHEY and CDR2 SMNVEV (reference sequence). The CDR3 has 13 residues. V was pared by 2 bases and J by 10 bases, with 5 bases of the junction left unmatched. The CDR3 DNA follows: TGTGCCAGCAGTTTAGGGCAGGGAGGGATTCAGTACTTC. Protein product: CASSLGQGGIQYF.

This clone was seen a few times. The rearrangement links TRBV4-1 to TRBJ1-1, with a possible D match to TRBD1 (6 bases). The CDR3 covers 16 residues. CDR1 is MGHRA, CDR2 YSYEKL, per germline. With 1 base removed from V and 6 bases from J, the gap between germline ends came to 18 bases. The CDR3 here is CASSQARTTGRAEAFF. The CDR3 DNA follows: TGCGCCAGCAGCCAAGCGAGGACAACAGGGCGGGCTGAAGCTTTCTTT.

The J gene is TRBJ1-1, the V gene TRBV6-4; possible D gene TRBD1, 5 bases. The CDR3 loop spans 16 amino acids. Trimming took off 8 bases at V and 0 bases at J, with 19 bases between the two ends. The germline V gene has CDR1 MRHNA and CDR2 SNTAGT. The CDR3 region has the DNA TGTGCCAGCGTTGCCACTTCCTGGGGCATGAACACTGAAGCTTTCTTT. Protein: CASVATSWGMNTEAFF.

This chain connects TRBV14 to TRBJ2-7; D may be TRBD1 (6 bases). The V end lost 1 base, the J end lost 2 bases, and 12 bases lay between the germline ends. The CDR3 consists of 15 residues. CDR1 and CDR2 (germline): SGHDN, FVKESK. The CDR3 nucleotides are TGTGCCAGCAGCCAAGGGGGGCCTACCCCCTACGAGCAGTACTTC. Its translation is CASSQGGPTPYEQYF.

The genes are TRBV2 and TRBJ1-2, with 7 bases identical to TRBD1. The V and J ends lost 4 bases and 4 bases, in that order; junction bases with no gene match: 12. Per germline, CDR1 SNHLY and CDR2 FYNNEI. This CDR3 spans 16 amino acids. This CDR3 is CASSVQGRRSTYGYTF. The CDR3 bases are TGTGCCAGCAGTGTACAGGGGCGAAGAAGCACCTATGGCTACACCTTC.

The J gene is TRBJ1-5, the V gene TRBV2, with D possibly matching TRBD1 (6 bases). Germline V gives CDR1 SNHLY, CDR2 FYNNEI. V lost 6 bases and J 5 bases, leaving 14 bases between the germline ends. This CDR3 comprises 14 residues. The CDR3, as DNA: TGTGCCAGCAGGGCGGACAGCGGTCATCAGCCCCAGCATTTT. It is translated as CASRADSGHQPQHF. Combining the CDR3 with reference TRBV2 and TRBJ1-5 gives the whole variable domain EPEVTQTPSHQVTQMGQEVILRCVPISNHLYFYWYRQILGQKVEFLVSFYNNEISEKSEIFDDQFSVERPDGSNFTLKIRSTKLEDSAMYFCASRADSGHQPQHFGDGTRLSIL.